This T cell receptor beta chain was obtained from a study of blood T cells in healthy people across ages. V lost 2 bases, J lost 0 bases, and 6 bases stayed unmatched. The CDR3 length is 16 residues. Germline assignment: CDR1 DFQATT and CDR2 SNEGSKA (reference sequence). Together with a sample-barcoded 5' primer, a J-beta primer mix was included in a second PCR lasting 7 to 11 cycles. TCRdb reanalysed the 5' RACE reads using MiXCR and keeps one entry per CDR3 protein. In the table there are over 1,500,000 distinct CDR3 sequences, around 48% of which are singletons. Each sample used at least 7 million PBMCs. Each sample yielded at least 6 micrograms of PBMC total RNA.

The chain employs TRBV20-1 and TRBJ2-1; 8 nucleotides agree with TRBD2. The sample comprised blood. This clonotype was obtained from a woman in her thirties or forties in good health. CDR3 sequence: CSARHLRGGSYNEQFF. The DNA for the CDR3 is TGCAGTGCTAGACACCTACGGGGGGGCTCCTACAATGAGCAGTTCTTC.